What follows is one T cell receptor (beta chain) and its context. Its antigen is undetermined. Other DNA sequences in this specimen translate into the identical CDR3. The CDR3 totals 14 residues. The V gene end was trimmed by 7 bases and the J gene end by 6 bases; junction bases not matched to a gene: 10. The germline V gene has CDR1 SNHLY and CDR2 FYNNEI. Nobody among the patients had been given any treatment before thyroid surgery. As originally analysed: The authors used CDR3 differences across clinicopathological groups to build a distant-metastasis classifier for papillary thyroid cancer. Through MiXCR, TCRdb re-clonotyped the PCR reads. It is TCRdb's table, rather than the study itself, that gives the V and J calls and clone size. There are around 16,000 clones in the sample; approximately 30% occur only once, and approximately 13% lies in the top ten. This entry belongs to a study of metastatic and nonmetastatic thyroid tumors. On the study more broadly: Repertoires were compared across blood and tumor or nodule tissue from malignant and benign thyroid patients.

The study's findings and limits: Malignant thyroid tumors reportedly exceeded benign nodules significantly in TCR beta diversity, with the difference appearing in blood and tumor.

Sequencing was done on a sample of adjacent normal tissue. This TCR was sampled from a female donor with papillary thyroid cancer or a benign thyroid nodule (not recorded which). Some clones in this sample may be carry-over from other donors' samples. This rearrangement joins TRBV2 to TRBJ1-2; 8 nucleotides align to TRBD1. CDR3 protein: CASTRTGWSNGYTF. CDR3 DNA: TGTGCCAGCACCCGGACAGGGTGGAGTAATGGCTACACCTTC.